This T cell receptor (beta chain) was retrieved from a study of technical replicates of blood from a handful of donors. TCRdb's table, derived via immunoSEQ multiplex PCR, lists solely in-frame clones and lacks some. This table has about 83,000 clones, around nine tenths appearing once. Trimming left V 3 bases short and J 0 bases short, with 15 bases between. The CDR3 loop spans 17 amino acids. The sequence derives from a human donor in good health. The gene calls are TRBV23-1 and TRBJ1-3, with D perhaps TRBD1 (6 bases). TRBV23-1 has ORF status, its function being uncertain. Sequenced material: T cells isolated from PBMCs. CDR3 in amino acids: CASSHTPGALSGNTIYF. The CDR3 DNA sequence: TGCGCCAGCAGTCATACCCCAGGGGCCCTCTCTGGAAACACCATATATTTT.